This T cell receptor beta chain is from a study of human T cells and chemical hapten exposure. General study results and limits: Versus controls, significantly more large CDR3 similarity clusters arose from expanded TCRs.

About this clonotype: Its antigen remains unidentified.

The V gene's germline CDR1 is DFQATT and CDR2 SNEGSKA (reference sequence). There are 13 residues in the CDR3. V dropped 6 bases and J dropped 3; count of bases not matched to a gene: 8. Time point described: patch test 1, 2 weeks after DPC sensitization. Treatment of the sample: therapeutic diphenylcyclopropenone sensitization with weekly scalp DPC. Blood was collected ahead of every patch test applied. Donors were 18 to 70-year-old alopecia patients suitable for DPC. Original handling: Sampled TCR counts reached a median of about 90,000 per sample, with values ranging from about 23,224 to 700,000. One entry per CDR3 protein, called by TCRdb with MiXCR from the RACE reads. The V and J calls and clone size come from TCRdb's table, not from the authors' own analysis. The table records around 71,000 distinct CDR3 sequences, around 9.8% of them present only once.

The chain employs TRBV20-1 and TRBJ2-7; TRBD1 agrees at 7 bases. This sequence originates from a woman between 35 and 50 years old with alopecia areata. Some clones in this sample may be carry-over from other donors' samples. The sample in question was whole blood, obtained in connection with sensitization to the hapten diphenylcyclopropenone (DPC). CDR3 loop: CSAREGGVYEQYF. CDR3 DNA sequence: TGCAGTGCGCGAGAAGGGGGCGTCTACGAGCAGTACTTC.